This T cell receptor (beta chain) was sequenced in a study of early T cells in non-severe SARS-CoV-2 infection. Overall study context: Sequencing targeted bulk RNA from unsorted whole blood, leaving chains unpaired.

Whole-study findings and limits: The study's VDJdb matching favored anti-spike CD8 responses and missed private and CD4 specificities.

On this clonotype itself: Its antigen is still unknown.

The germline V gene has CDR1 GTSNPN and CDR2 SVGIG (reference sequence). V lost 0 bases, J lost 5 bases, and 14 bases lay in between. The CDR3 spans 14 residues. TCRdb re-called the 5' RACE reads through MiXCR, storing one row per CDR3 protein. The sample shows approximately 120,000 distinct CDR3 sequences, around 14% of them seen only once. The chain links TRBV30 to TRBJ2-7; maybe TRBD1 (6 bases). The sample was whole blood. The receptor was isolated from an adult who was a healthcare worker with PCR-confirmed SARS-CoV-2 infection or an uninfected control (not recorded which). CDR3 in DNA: TGTGCCTGGAGTGTACACAGGGTAGTCCACGAGCAGTACTTC. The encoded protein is CAWSVHRVVHEQYF.